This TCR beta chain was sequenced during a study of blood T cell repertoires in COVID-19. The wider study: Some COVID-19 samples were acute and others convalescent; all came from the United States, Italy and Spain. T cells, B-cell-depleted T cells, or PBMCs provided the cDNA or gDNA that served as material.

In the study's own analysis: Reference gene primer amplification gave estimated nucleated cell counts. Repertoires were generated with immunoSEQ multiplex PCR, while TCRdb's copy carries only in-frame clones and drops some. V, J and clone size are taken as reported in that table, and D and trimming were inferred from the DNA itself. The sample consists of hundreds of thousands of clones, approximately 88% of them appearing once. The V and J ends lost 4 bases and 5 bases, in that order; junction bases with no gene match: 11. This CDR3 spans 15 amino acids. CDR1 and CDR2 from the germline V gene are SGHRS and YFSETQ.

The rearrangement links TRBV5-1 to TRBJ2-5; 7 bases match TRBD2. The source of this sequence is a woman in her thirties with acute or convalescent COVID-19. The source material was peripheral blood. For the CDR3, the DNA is TGCGCCAGCAGCCGGGGGGAGTCCCGAGAGGAGACCCAGTACTTC. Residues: CASSRGESREETQYF. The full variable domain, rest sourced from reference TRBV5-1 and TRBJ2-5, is KAGVTQTPRYLIKTRGQQVTLSCSPISGHRSVSWYQQTPGQGLQFLFEYFSETQRNKGNFPGRFSGRQFSNSRSEMNVSTLELGDSALYLCASSRGESREETQYFGPGTRLLVL.